These T cell receptor beta chains were read from a single sample in a study of shared T cell receptors in the human thymus. Libraries were prepared by immunoSEQ multiplex PCR; TCRdb keeps only in-frame clonotypes and omits some of them. The table records some 640,000 clones, around 87% of them present only once. A further study also used this sample, focusing on human thymus T cells.

The sequenced sample consisted of thymocytes. The receptors come from a boy in the first two years of life with a congenital heart defect. The CDR3 runs from the conserved cysteine through the conserved F or W. A D gene is named only where the DNA matches it firmly. Not all rows give a size; the values are once, few, many and, for expanded clones, a class.

TRBJ2-3	few	TRBV4-3	TRBD2	CASSQHRLAGLGDTQYF	TGCGCCAGCAGCCAACACCGACTAGCGGGGCTTGGAGATACGCAGTATTTT
TRBJ2-1	few	TRBV10-1	TRBD2	CASSEGLAGRNEQFF	TGCGCCAGCAGTGAGGGACTAGCGGGAAGGAATGAGCAGTTCTTC
TRBJ1-3	-	TRBV2	-	CASRRGGSGNTIYF	TGTGCCAGCAGGAGGGGGGGGTCTGGAAACACCATATATTTT
TRBJ2-1	-	TRBV28	-	CASSFVGGNEQFF	TGTGCCAGCAGTTTCGTCGGGGGCAATGAGCAGTTCTTC
TRBJ2-4	-	TRBV4-3	TRBD2	CASSQKASGRVIQYF	TGCGCCAGCAGCCAGAAGGCCAGCGGGAGGGTCATTCAGTACTTC
TRBJ2-2	-	TRBV19	-	CASSIINDSGELFF	TGTGCCAGTAGTATAATAAACGACAGCGGGGAGCTGTTTTTT
TRBJ1-4	-	TRBV25-1	TRBD1	CASTPPGQGGPNEKLFF	TGTGCCAGCACCCCTCCGGGACAGGGTGGACCTAATGAAAAACTGTTTTTT
TRBJ1-3	-	TRBV5-1	-	CASSYFGSGNTIYF	TGCGCCAGCAGCTACTTCGGCTCTGGAAACACCATATATTTT
TRBJ2-1	-	TRBV29-1	TRBD2	CSARPGTSGVKSSYNEQFF	TGCAGCGCACGTCCCGGGACTAGCGGGGTTAAAAGCTCCTACAATGAGCAGTTCTTC
TRBJ2-2	-	TRBV5-4	TRBD2	CASSFEGWREENTGELFF	TGTGCCAGCAGCTTTGAGGGTTGGCGGGAGGAGAACACCGGGGAGCTGTTTTTT
TRBJ2-7	-	TRBV5-5	-	CASIPRDTAYEQYF	TGTGCCAGCATCCCCCGGGACACTGCCTACGAGCAGTACTTC
TRBJ2-5	-	TRBV7-6	-	CASSLPGVPETQYF	TGTGCCAGCAGCTTACCGGGGGTTCCGGAGACCCAGTACTTC
TRBJ2-1	-	TRBV25-1	TRBD2	CASSERGLDQVHEQFF	TGTGCCAGCAGTGAAAGGGGACTAGATCAAGTCCATGAGCAGTTCTTC
TRBJ2-1	few	TRBV7-8	TRBD2	CASSSIPRLALYNEQFF	TGTGCCAGCAGCTCAATTCCCAGACTAGCGCTATACAATGAGCAGTTCTTC
TRBJ2-4	once	TRBV30	TRBD1	CAWSLDRVGSKNIQYF	TGTGCCTGGAGCCTGGACAGGGTCGGATCCAAAAACATTCAGTACTTC
TRBJ2-7	-	TRBV10-3	-	CAIQSGPSYEQYF	TGTGCCATCCAGAGCGGGCCCTCCTACGAGCAGTACTTC
TRBJ2-1	-	TRBV7-2	-	CASSLGNNEQFF	TGTGCCAGCAGCTTAGGTAATAATGAGCAGTTCTTC
TRBJ2-5	-	TRBV6-1	-	CASGIGGKETQYF	TGTGCCAGCGGAATTGGGGGCAAAGAGACCCAGTACTTC
TRBJ2-5	-	TRBV4-3	TRBD2	CASSQDEAGGGETQYF	TGCGCCAGCAGCCAAGATGAAGCGGGAGGGGGGGAGACCCAGTACTTC
TRBJ2-7	-	TRBV4-1	TRBD1	CASSPPGTGYYEQYF	TGCGCCAGCAGCCCCCCTGGGACAGGTTACTACGAGCAGTACTTC
TRBJ2-1	-	TRBV6-4	TRBD2	CASSGAAGGQIGEQFF	TGTGCCAGCAGTGGGGCCGCGGGGGGGCAAATTGGTGAGCAGTTCTTC
TRBJ2-7	-	TRBV14	-	CASSQVGSEQYF	TGTGCCAGCAGCCAAGTAGGGAGCGAGCAGTACTTC
TRBJ2-1	-	TRBV4-3	-	CASSRLRGSYNEQFF	TGCGCCAGCAGCCGCCTTAGGGGTTCCTACAATGAGCAGTTCTTC
TRBJ2-7	-	TRBV29-1	-	CSVGSGRGGSYEQYF	TGCAGCGTTGGGAGCGGGAGAGGGGGCTCGTACGAGCAGTACTTC
TRBJ2-2	-	TRBV10-1	-	CASSERATGNTGELFF	TGCGCCAGCAGTGAGCGTGCCACAGGGAACACCGGGGAGCTGTTTTTT
TRBJ1-2	once	TRBV7-9	-	CASSLSRVVYGYTF	TGTGCCAGCAGCTTAAGTCGAGTAGTTTACGGCTACACCTTC
TRBJ1-2	few	TRBV5-4	TRBD1	CASSLAGGYGYTF	TGTGCCAGCAGCTTGGCAGGGGGCTATGGCTACACCTTC
TRBJ1-1	-	TRBV5-8	-	CASSRGGNTEAFF	TGTGCCAGCAGCCGGGGAGGGAACACTGAAGCTTTCTTT
TRBJ2-5	-	TRBV29-1	TRBD1	CSVKFGTELPQETQYF	TGCAGCGTTAAGTTCGGGACAGAGCTACCTCAAGAGACCCAGTACTTC
TRBJ2-2	-	TRBV5-4	TRBD2	CASSFKLAGGIGELFF	TGTGCCAGCAGCTTTAAACTAGCGGGAGGTATCGGGGAGCTGTTTTTT
TRBJ1-2	-	TRBV7-9	-	CASSLAVGGKDYGYTF	TGTGCCAGCAGCTTAGCGGTCGGGGGTAAGGACTATGGCTACACCTTC
TRBJ2-7	-	TRBV27	-	CASRRGRGYEQYF	TGTGCCAGCCGGAGGGGCAGGGGGTACGAGCAGTACTTC
TRBJ2-7	-	TRBV5-1	TRBD1	CASSSWDRGTYEQYF	TGCGCCAGCAGCTCCTGGGACAGGGGGACCTACGAGCAGTACTTC
TRBJ2-2	once	TRBV20-1	-	CSARDRGELFF	TGCAGTGCTAGAGATCGCGGGGAGCTGTTTTTT
TRBJ2-7	once	TRBV4-2	-	CASSQVMGGTYEQYF	TGTGCCAGCAGCCAAGTTATGGGGGGAACCTACGAGCAGTACTTC
TRBJ1-1	-	TRBV28	TRBD1	CASSRTGDTNTEAFF	TGTGCCAGCAGTAGAACAGGGGATACGAACACTGAAGCTTTCTTT
TRBJ1-6	-	TRBV11-2	TRBD1	CASSAWTGRFISPLHF	TGTGCCAGCAGTGCATGGACAGGGCGTTTTATTTCACCCCTCCACTTT
TRBJ2-1	-	TRBV13	-	CASSLLVGSWDNEQFF	TGTGCCAGCAGCTTATTGGTCGGGAGTTGGGACAATGAGCAGTTCTTC
TRBJ1-1	once	TRBV28	-	CASSLRGGRPGSNWNTEAFF	TGTGCCAGCAGTTTACGCGGGGGGCGTCCAGGGTCGAATTGGAACACTGAAGCTTTCTTT
TRBJ2-1	few	TRBV5-4	-	CASSLQASNEQFF	TGTGCCAGCAGCTTACAGGCTTCCAATGAGCAGTTCTTC
TRBJ1-2	once	TRBV18	-	CASSPYRFDGYTF	TGTGCCAGCTCACCATACAGGTTCGATGGCTACACCTTC
TRBJ1-6	-	TRBV7-2	TRBD1	CASSPLGQFNSPLHF	TGTGCCAGCAGCCCCCTGGGACAGTTTAATTCACCCCTCCACTTT
TRBJ2-3	once	TRBV15	TRBD1	CATSRPSDRGYSTDTQYF	TGTGCCACCAGCAGACCATCGGACAGGGGGTATAGCACAGATACGCAGTATTTT
TRBJ1-1	few	TRBV9	-	CASSCGDQGNTEAFF	TGTGCCAGCAGCTGTGGGGATCAGGGCAACACTGAAGCTTTCTTT
TRBJ2-7	-	TRBV7-2	-	CASSLVHERRGYEQYF	TGTGCCAGCAGCTTAGTGCACGAGCGGAGAGGCTACGAGCAGTACTTC
TRBJ2-3	once	TRBV4-3	TRBD1	CASSQDGRGQGTDTQYF	TGCGCCAGCAGCCAAGACGGTAGGGGACAGGGCACAGATACGCAGTATTTT
TRBJ1-2	-	TRBV10-2	-	CASSQFETEGYTF	TGCGCCAGCAGTCAATTCGAGACAGAAGGCTACACCTTC